A single sample gave rise to the 22 T cell receptor beta chains below, sequenced in a study of T cell responses to AZD1222 COVID-19 vaccine. Assay used: immunoSEQ multiplex PCR; TCRdb lists only in-frame clones, some missing. The repertoire consists of just over 150,000 clones, with approximately 91% occurring once and the leading ten covering 5.5% to 8%. This material consisted of peripheral blood, taken after recovery from COVID-19. The origin of the receptors is an adult who had recovered from COVID-19.

This clone was recorded once. This sequence joins TRBV7-3 and TRBJ2-7, with TRBD2 matching 16 bases. V lost 5 bases, J lost 6 bases, and 10 bases stayed unmatched. Germline V gene sequence: CDR1 SGHTA, CDR2 FQGTGA. The CDR3 is 17 residues long. The DNA for the CDR3 is TGTGCCAGCAGCCCGGTGGGACTAGCGGGAGGGCCGGGCGAGCAGTACTTC. Amino acids: CASSPVGLAGGPGEQYF.

The chain couples TRBV3-1 (or the pseudogene TRBV3-2) to TRBJ1-5; 8 bases align to TRBD1. J was trimmed by 1 base and V by 2 bases; bases with no gene match: 1. CDR3 length equals 15 residues. CDR1 and CDR2 from the germline V gene are LGHDT and YNNKEL (reference sequence). CDR3 amino acids: CASSQTGGSNQPQHF. CDR3 sequence (DNA): TGTGCCAGCAGCCAAACAGGGGGAAGCAATCAGCCCCAGCATTTT.

CDR3: CSVVGGQGSNQPQHF. DNA of the CDR3: TGCAGCGTTGTGGGGGGGCAGGGGAGCAATCAGCCCCAGCATTTT. The chain is built from TRBV29-1 and TRBJ1-5, with D perhaps matching TRBD1 (6 bases). This CDR3 has 15 residues. Trimming removed 4 bases from V and 1 base from J, with 14 bases in between. Germline CDR1 and CDR2: SQVTM and ANQGSEA.

The chain is built from TRBV28 and TRBJ2-1; 10 bases match TRBD1. Germline assignment: CDR1 MDHEN and CDR2 SYDVKM. This CDR3 spans 16 amino acids. The V and J ends lost 2 bases and 1 base, in that order; junction bases with no gene match: 2. As DNA, the CDR3 is TGTGCCAGCAGTTTAAGGGACAGGGGTTCCTACAATGAGCAGTTCTTC. As protein: CASSLRDRGSYNEQFF.

This clone was seen once. This rearrangement joins TRBV9 to TRBJ2-6; D gene unclear. V was pared by 0 bases and J by 4 bases, with 2 bases between. The CDR3 is 13 amino acids. Germline lookup yields CDR1 SGDLS and CDR2 YYNGEE. Here the CDR3 DNA reads TGTGCCAGCAGCGTAGTAGGGGCCAACGTCCTGACTTTC. It encodes CASSVVGANVLTF.

This chain connects TRBV2 to TRBJ1-4; no reliable D call. The CDR3 contains 16 residues. Trimming pared 8 bases from V and 5 bases from J, leaving 21 bases between. CDR1 SNHLY and CDR2 FYNNEI come from the germline V gene. Here the CDR3 DNA reads TGTGCCAGCCAGGCCACCAGACTTTTGAAGAATGAAAAACTGTTTTTT. Its translation is CASQATRLLKNEKLFF.

The chain combines TRBV28 with TRBJ2-2; a weak D match, TRBD1 (5 bases). Germline CDR1 and CDR2: MDHEN and SYDVKM. Trimming cost V 3 bases and J 3 bases, with 8 bases left between them. This CDR3 has 14 amino acids. The CDR3 DNA sequence: TGTGCCAGCAGTTTGGGGCTTTACACCGGGGAGCTGTTTTTT. Amino acids: CASSLGLYTGELFF.

The V call is TRBV6-2 or TRBV6-3, the J call TRBJ1-1; the D is unclear. Germline V gene data show CDR1 as MNHEY and CDR2 as SVGEGT. The CDR3 loop spans 14 amino acids. Trimming pared 4 bases from V and 3 bases from J, leaving 12 bases between. CDR3 in DNA: TGTGCCAGCAGTTCCCCTACAAAACACACTGAAGCTTTCTTT. Translated: CASSSPTKHTEAFF.

This clone was recorded many times. Other DNA sequences of this sample code for an identical CDR3. For the CDR3, the DNA is TGTGCCAGCTCACCACAGGGCCACACTGAAGCTTTCTTT. This translates into CASSPQGHTEAFF. The genes are TRBV18 and TRBJ1-1; D unresolved. The CDR3 spans 13 residues. From germline, CDR1 is KGHSH and CDR2 LQKENI. V was clipped by 1 base and J by 3 bases, with 6 bases between them.

This chain uses TRBV19 with TRBJ2-7; either TRBD1 or TRBD2 may fit D (5 bases each). Germline lookup yields CDR1 LNHDA and CDR2 SQIVND (reference sequence). The CDR3 runs to 14 residues. V was shortened by 6 bases and J by 2 bases, with 14 bases between the two germline ends. DNA for the CDR3: TGTGCCAGTAGCTCCCGGGACGGAACCTACGAGCAGTACTTC. It is translated as CASSSRDGTYEQYF.

The chain couples TRBV6-1 to TRBJ1-3, with TRBD1 identical over 10 bases. Trimming removed 2 bases from V and 4 bases from J; junction bases left unmatched: 8. Germline V lookup: CDR1 MNHNS, CDR2 SASEGT. There are 17 residues in the CDR3. This CDR3 is CASSEMGQGFVGNTIYF. In DNA, the CDR3 is TGTGCCAGCAGTGAAATGGGACAGGGGTTCGTGGGAAACACCATATATTTT.

The chain combines TRBV7-8 with TRBJ1-1, with TRBD1 as a possible D gene (6 bases). CDR1 SGHVS and CDR2 FQNEAQ come from the germline V gene. V was clipped by 5 bases and J by 1 base, with 8 bases between them. CDR3 length equals 13 residues. CDR3 sequence (DNA): TGTGCCAGCAGCCCGGGACAGAACACTGAAGCTTTCTTT. Encoded protein: CASSPGQNTEAFF.

The rearrangement uses TRBV19 and TRBJ2-1; 13 positions agree with TRBD2. The CDR3 has 17 amino acids. Germline V gene sequence: CDR1 LNHDA, CDR2 SQIVND (reference sequence). With V trimmed by 0 bases and J by 4 bases, 3 bases remained unmatched. CDR3 amino acids: CASSIEGGLAGYNEQFF. CDR3 DNA sequence: TGTGCCAGTAGTATAGAAGGGGGACTAGCGGGATACAATGAGCAGTTCTTC. Full variable domain (rest looked up from reference TRBV19 and TRBJ2-1): DGGITQSPKYLFRKEGQNVTLSCEQNLNHDAMYWYRQDPGQGLRLIYYSQIVNDFQKGDIAEGYSVSREKKESFPLTVTSAQKNPTAFYLCASSIEGGLAGYNEQFFGPGTRLTVL.

The gene calls are TRBV7-2 and TRBJ1-6; 8 positions match TRBD1. Per the germline V gene, CDR1 is SGHTA and CDR2 is FQGNSA. This CDR3 is built from 17 residues. The ends lost 5 bases at V and 6 bases at J; junction bases unmatched: 12. As DNA, the CDR3 is TGTGCCAGCAGCCCCGGACAGGGCGCGACCTCTAATTCACCCCTCCACTTT. This sequence encodes CASSPGQGATSNSPLHF.

This clone is a singleton in its sample. This sequence joins TRBV5-6 and TRBJ1-2; D is uncertain. Looked up from germline, CDR1 is SGHDT and CDR2 is YYEEEE. This CDR3 is built from 15 residues. V lost 2 bases and J lost 1, with 12 bases in between. The CDR3 reads CASSLEQPYNYGYTF. The CDR3 DNA sequence: TGTGCCAGCAGCTTAGAACAGCCTTATAACTATGGCTACACCTTC.

The chain carries TRBV6-6 and TRBJ2-3; 9 bases line up with TRBD2. In germline, CDR1 is MNHNY, CDR2 SVGAGI (reference sequence). V shed 8 bases, J shed 2 bases, and the junction held 2 bases outside the gene matches. The CDR3 runs to 13 residues. The CDR3 is CASGGRATDTQYF. The CDR3 nucleotides read TGTGCCAGCGGCGGGAGGGCCACAGATACGCAGTATTTT.

The J gene is TRBJ2-7, the V gene TRBV15; D could derive from TRBD1 or TRBD2 (5 bases each). This CDR3 is built from 15 residues. Looked up from germline, CDR1 is LNHNV and CDR2 is YYDKDF (reference sequence). V gave up 5 bases and J gave up 3 bases, with 17 bases separating them. The CDR3 here is CATSLGIRDGYEQYF. In DNA, the CDR3 is TGTGCCACCAGCTTAGGAATCCGGGACGGCTACGAGCAGTACTTC.

This clone showed up just once. Because the CDR3's place on the DNA is in doubt, the DNA is left out and the CDR3 is given as listed by TCRdb. This rearrangement joins TRBV6-1 to TRBJ1-2; the D segment call TRBD1 is taken from the table without a DNA check. The germline CDR1 and CDR2 sequences are MNHNS and SASEGT. From its first to its last residue, the CDR3 has 15 amino acids. The CDR3 protein is CASSEVAPGTGFETF.

This clone was seen only once. CDR3 DNA sequence: TGTGCCAGCAGCGCGGGACTGTACAATGAGCAGTTCTTC. It encodes CASSAGLYNEQFF. The rearrangement joins TRBV9 to TRBJ2-1; weak D call: TRBD2 (6 bases). The germline V gene has CDR1 SGDLS and CDR2 YYNGEE. Trimming took off 3 bases at V and 4 bases at J, with 8 bases between the two ends. This CDR3 region has 13 residues.

This clone appeared once. The chain has TRBV2 and TRBJ2-1; TRBD2 matches at 10 bases. The CDR3 covers 13 residues. CDR1 is SNHLY, CDR2 FYNNEI, per germline. Trimming removed 6 bases from V and 6 bases from J; junction bases left unmatched: 2. The DNA of the CDR3 is TGTGCCAGCAGAGCGGGAGGGATCAATGAGCAGTTCTTC. Encoded protein: CASRAGGINEQFF.

The rearrangement joins TRBV4-3 to TRBJ1-2; tentatively, D is TRBD1 (6 bases). V shed 0 bases and J shed 7 bases, with 15 bases lying between them. Germline CDR1 LGHNA, CDR2 YSLEER. The CDR3 extends over 15 amino acids. CDR3 amino acids: CASSQEMRGAGGYTF. The CDR3, as DNA: TGCGCCAGCAGCCAAGAAATGCGGGGGGCGGGTGGCTACACCTTC.

The V gene is TRBV5-5, the J gene TRBJ1-1; D perhaps matches TRBD1 (5 bases). This CDR3 region has 15 residues. Trimming stripped 1 base from V and 1 base from J, with 11 bases between. Germline-derived CDR1 and CDR2 are SGHKS and YYEKEE (reference sequence). The CDR3 is CASSLRQGRNTEAFF. The CDR3 DNA reads TGTGCCAGCAGCTTGAGGCAGGGACGGAACACTGAAGCTTTCTTT.